The 27 T cell receptor beta chains listed next were all sequenced from one sample in a study of T cell responses to AZD1222 COVID-19 vaccine. The data were produced by immunoSEQ multiplex PCR, yet TCRdb's version contains in-frame clones alone and is incomplete. The table lists around 130,000 clones, about 88% of them singletons. The specimen was peripheral blood, collected 28 days after the second AZD1222 dose. The receptor set was obtained from an adult who received the AZD1222 COVID-19 vaccine.

The J gene is TRBJ2-7, the V gene TRBV2; 9 positions agree with TRBD2. V lost 8 bases, J lost 1 base, and 6 bases stayed unmatched. The CDR3 contains 14 residues. The V gene's germline CDR1 is SNHLY and CDR2 FYNNEI. This CDR3 reads CASRPTSGSYEQYF. CDR3 nucleotide sequence: TGTGCCAGCCGCCCGACTAGCGGATCCTACGAGCAGTACTTC.

The CDR3 protein is CASSPSSGAQYF. CDR3 sequence (DNA): TGTGCCAGCAGTCCCTCCTCGGGGGCCCAGTACTTC. The gene calls are TRBV6-6 and TRBJ2-5, with TRBD2 as a possible D gene (6 bases). The germline V and J ends were trimmed by 5 bases and 9 bases, with 13 bases remaining between them. Germline CDR1 is MNHNY and CDR2 is SVGAGI (reference sequence). This CDR3 is 12 amino acids long.

The rearrangement links TRBV29-1 to TRBJ1-2; D is undetermined. The CDR3 totals 14 residues. CDR1 is SQVTM, CDR2 ANQGSEA, per germline. V was cut by 4 bases and J by 1 base, with 13 bases left in between. The CDR3, as DNA: TGCAGCGTTGGTCAGGCGCTTAATAACTATGGCTACACCTTC. Protein sequence: CSVGQALNNYGYTF.

The chain employs TRBV4-1 and TRBJ1-1, with D unresolved. Germline CDR1 MGHRA, CDR2 YSYEKL. The CDR3 covers 14 residues. Between the trimmed V and J ends, which lost 0 bases and 2 bases, there was a span of 7 bases. The CDR3 bases are TGCGCCAGCAGCCAAGATCCGCCCAACACTGAAGCTTTCTTT. As protein: CASSQDPPNTEAFF.

The V and J genes are TRBV6-5 and TRBJ1-5; 7 bases align to TRBD1. In germline, CDR1 is MNHEY, CDR2 SVGAGI. After removal of 5 bases from V and 0 bases from J, the junction contained 1 base not matched to a gene. This CDR3 is built from 14 residues. CDR3 protein: CASSRDSSNQPQHF. DNA for the CDR3: TGTGCCAGCAGTCGGGACAGTAGCAATCAGCCCCAGCATTTT.

The chain links TRBV12-5 to TRBJ1-5; D call uncertain. The CDR3 extends over 12 amino acids. Trimming stripped 3 bases from V and 7 bases from J, with 7 bases between. Germline CDR1 and CDR2: LGHNT and FRNRAP. For the CDR3, the DNA is TGTGCTAGTGGTTTATCCGGACAGCCCCAGCATTTT. Its protein is CASGLSGQPQHF.

The chain uses TRBV6-1 and TRBJ1-1, with D possibly TRBD1 on 5 matching bases. The CDR3 loop spans 15 amino acids. CDR1 MNHNS and CDR2 SASEGT come from the germline V gene. V was pared by 3 bases and J by 8 bases, with 19 bases between. CDR3 loop: CASSDRARPRVEAFF. CDR3 sequence (DNA): TGTGCCAGCAGTGACAGGGCCCGGCCGAGAGTAGAAGCTTTCTTT.

V and J are TRBV19 and TRBJ1-5; D gene ambiguous. This CDR3 has 14 amino acids. V gave up 4 bases and J gave up 0 bases, with 7 bases separating them. The germline V gene has CDR1 LNHDA and CDR2 SQIVND (reference sequence). The CDR3 loop reads CASSKQNSNQPQHF. CDR3 DNA sequence: TGTGCCAGTAGTAAACAGAATAGCAATCAGCCCCAGCATTTT.

V gene TRBV7-9 combines with J gene TRBJ1-5; 10 positions agree with TRBD1. CDR1 and CDR2 from the germline V gene are SEHNR and FQNEAQ (reference sequence). Germline trimming cut 10 bases from V and 5 bases from J; bases unmatched to any gene: 11. CDR3 length: 15 residues. CDR3 residues: CATGTGVLGDQPQHF. CDR3 bases: TGTGCCACCGGGACAGGGGTTTTAGGGGATCAGCCCCAGCATTTT.

By sample fraction, this clone is medium-sized. This rearrangement joins TRBV6-2 or TRBV6-3 to TRBJ2-7; tentatively, D is TRBD1 (6 bases). There are 14 residues in the CDR3. V lost 2 bases and J lost 0, with 8 bases in between. CDR1 MNHEY and CDR2 SVGEGT come from the germline V gene. The CDR3 protein is CASSYGQSSYEQYF. Written as DNA, the CDR3 is TGTGCCAGCAGTTACGGACAGAGCTCCTACGAGCAGTACTTC.

The V and J genes are TRBV11-2 and TRBJ2-7; TRBD2 matches 11 bases. This CDR3 spans 16 amino acids. Looked up from germline, CDR1 is SGHAT and CDR2 is FQNNGV. V lost 5 bases and J lost 2; bases outside the gene matches: 8. In DNA, the CDR3 is TGTGCCAGCAGCCCCCTAGCGGGGGGCTTTACCTACGAGCAGTACTTC. This codes for CASSPLAGGFTYEQYF.

The chain links TRBV18 to TRBJ1-4; D is ambiguous. CDR1 is KGHSH, CDR2 LQKENI, per germline. This CDR3 spans 15 amino acids. V shed 4 bases and J shed 1 base, with 10 bases lying between them. DNA for the CDR3: TGTGCCAGCTCACAAAACGCGGGAACTAATGAAAAACTGTTTTTT. Translation: CASSQNAGTNEKLFF. Full variable domain (outside the CDR3, taken from reference TRBV18 and TRBJ1-4): NAGVMQNPRHLVRRRGQEARLRCSPMKGHSHVYWYRQLPEEGLKFMVYLQKENIIDESGMPKERFSAEFPKEGPSILRIQQVVRGDSAAYFCASSQNAGTNEKLFFGSGTQLSVL.

J is TRBJ1-3 and V is TRBV10-1, with D tentatively TRBD1 (5 bases). V lost 2 bases to trimming and J lost 6 bases, with 14 bases between them. CDR1 is WNHNN and CDR2 is SYGVQD in the germline V gene (reference sequence). The CDR3 is made up of 15 amino acids. CDR3 sequence: CASSEEGQGENTIYF. CDR3 DNA sequence: TGCGCCAGCAGTGAGGAGGGGCAGGGAGAAAACACCATATATTTT.

Notes on this clone: Additional DNA sequences in this sample encode the identical CDR3. The J gene is TRBJ1-1, the V gene TRBV18; no clear D gene. The germline CDR1 and CDR2 sequences are KGHSH and LQKENI. The V end was cut by 6 bases, the J end by 1 base, with 9 bases between. The CDR3 has 13 residues. CDR3: CASSPQRNTEAFF. The CDR3 bases are TGTGCCAGCTCCCCTCAACGGAACACTGAAGCTTTCTTT.

V gene TRBV18 combines with J gene TRBJ2-7, with 8 bases that match TRBD1. This CDR3 has 15 residues. The V segment lost 6 bases and the J segment 2 bases; nucleotides outside the gene matches: 9. CDR1 and CDR2 from the germline V gene are KGHSH and LQKENI. The CDR3 DNA reads TGTGCCAGCTCGTCCACCGGGACAGGTCCCTACGAGCAGTACTTC. As protein: CASSSTGTGPYEQYF.

The chain has TRBV7-8 and TRBJ1-2; the D is unclear. Germline-derived CDR1 and CDR2 are SGHVS and FQNEAQ. The V and J ends lost 1 base and 8 bases respectively, with 11 bases between them. The CDR3 covers 13 residues. The CDR3 spells CASSLVVVGGYTF. The CDR3 DNA reads TGTGCCAGCAGCTTAGTTGTCGTGGGCGGCTACACCTTC.

The V gene is TRBV29-1, the J gene TRBJ1-2, with no clear D. This CDR3 is 16 amino acids long. V was shortened by 0 bases and J by 1 base, with 15 bases between the two germline ends. CDR1 is SQVTM and CDR2 is ANQGSEA in the germline V gene. CDR3 amino acids: CSVEDPSVRVNYGYTF. The CDR3 DNA follows: TGCAGCGTTGAAGATCCTAGTGTGAGGGTTAACTATGGCTACACCTTC.

The chain employs TRBV6-5 and TRBJ1-3; the D gene is possibly TRBD1 (5 bases). Germline CDR1 reads MNHEY; CDR2 reads SVGAGI. The CDR3 extends over 15 amino acids. Trimming took 11 bases from V and 0 from J, leaving 17 bases between them. In nucleotides, the CDR3 is TGTGCCGCCATGAGGTCGGGGGACTCTGGAAACACCATATATTTT. It specifies CAAMRSGDSGNTIYF.

The V call is TRBV6-5, the J call TRBJ2-1, with no clear D. The germline CDR1 and CDR2 sequences are MNHEY and SVGAGI. This CDR3 has 13 amino acids. The ends were cut back, 7 bases at V and 4 bases at J, with 11 bases in the middle. CDR3 nucleotide sequence: TGTGCCAGCATCGAGCTACTGTACAATGAGCAGTTCTTC. This encodes CASIELLYNEQFF.

J is TRBJ2-7 and V is TRBV7-9; 7 bases align to TRBD2. CDR1 and CDR2 from the germline V gene are SEHNR and FQNEAQ (reference sequence). This CDR3 spans 17 amino acids. Unmatched junction bases numbered 12, after V lost 2 bases and J lost 2 bases. Here the CDR3 DNA reads TGTGCCAGCAGCTTAAGGGAGGGGCCCCAAGTCCCCTACGAGCAGTACTTC. It is translated as CASSLREGPQVPYEQYF.

The rearrangement joins TRBV27 to TRBJ1-2; D unresolved. V was trimmed by 4 bases and J by 6 bases, leaving 18 bases between them. Germline V gene lookup returns CDR1 MNHEY and CDR2 SMNVEV (reference sequence). The CDR3 runs to 15 residues. As DNA, the CDR3 is TGTGCCAGCAGTTCCTACTCAGGATTTACAGATGGCTACACCTTC. Protein product: CASSSYSGFTDGYTF.

V is TRBV4-1 and J is TRBJ1-2; no definite D call. The length of the CDR3 is 17 residues. V was clipped by 1 base and J by 6 bases, with 21 bases between them. In germline, CDR1 is MGHRA, CDR2 YSYEKL. The CDR3 loop is CASSQAWETGDFDGYTF. The CDR3 coding sequence is TGCGCCAGCAGCCAAGCTTGGGAGACCGGCGATTTCGATGGCTACACCTTC.

The rearrangement uses TRBV19 and TRBJ1-2, with D perhaps matching TRBD1 (6 bases). The CDR3 has 15 residues. V dropped 5 bases and J dropped 0 bases, with 13 bases sitting between them. Germline CDR1 LNHDA, CDR2 SQIVND (reference sequence). The CDR3 DNA sequence: TGTGCCAGTAGTTACAGGGATGCGGCTAACTATGGCTACACCTTC. Its translation is CASSYRDAANYGYTF. Complete variable domain (other parts from reference TRBV19 and TRBJ1-2): DGGITQSPKYLFRKEGQNVTLSCEQNLNHDAMYWYRQDPGQGLRLIYYSQIVNDFQKGDIAEGYSVSREKKESFPLTVTSAQKNPTAFYLCASSYRDAANYGYTFGSGTRLTVV.

The chain's CDR3 is CASSFNTPGQGAQETQYF. CDR3 nucleotide sequence: TGCGCCAGCAGCTTTAATACGCCGGGACAGGGGGCTCAAGAGACCCAGTACTTC. J is TRBJ2-5 and V is TRBV5-1; 12 nucleotides match TRBD1. With 2 bases clipped from V and 2 bases from J, the junction kept 10 bases outside the gene matches. The V gene's germline CDR1 is SGHRS and CDR2 YFSETQ. CDR3 length: 18 residues.

The gene calls are TRBV28 and TRBJ2-5; D is unclear. Germline V gives CDR1 MDHEN, CDR2 SYDVKM. This CDR3 spans 15 amino acids. V lost 3 bases and J 5 bases, leaving 16 bases between the germline ends. The CDR3 loop reads CASSLVGTGRETQYF. In DNA form, the CDR3 reads TGTGCCAGCAGTTTGGTGGGCACCGGCAGGGAGACCCAGTACTTC.

The chain combines TRBV6-1 with TRBJ2-5, with D tentatively TRBD1 or TRBD2 (5 bases each). V lost 5 bases and J 4 bases, leaving 17 bases between the germline ends. Per the germline V gene, CDR1 is MNHNS and CDR2 is SASEGT. CDR3 size: 15 residues. The CDR3 sequence: CASSPSRDHGETQYF. CDR3 DNA sequence: TGTGCCAGCAGTCCTTCCCGGGACCACGGAGAGACCCAGTACTTC.

The table lists this clone with a few counts. The chain couples TRBV3-1 (or the pseudogene TRBV3-2) to TRBJ1-2; D remains unclear. The CDR3 has 13 residues. Trimming shortened V by 0 bases and J by 4 bases, and 6 bases separated the two germline ends. Germline V gene lookup returns CDR1 LGHDT and CDR2 YNNKEL (reference sequence). The CDR3, as DNA: TGTGCCAGCAGCCAAGATGTCAGCTATGGCTACACCTTC. Protein: CASSQDVSYGYTF.